A selection of T cell receptor beta chains follows, all from one sample in a study of shared clonotypes between healthy human individuals. Clones were read by immunoSEQ multiplex PCR, and TCRdb kept only the in-frame ones, dropping some. The data contain about 2.4 million clones, around nine tenths of them singletons. What was sequenced was naive CD4+ T cells sorted from blood. These receptor sequences come from a man younger than 35 in good health. Both conserved end residues are part of each CDR3. The order of the fields is clone size, J gene, D gene, V gene, CDR3 DNA, CDR3 protein. A D gene is named only where the DNA matches it firmly. Not every row has a clone size; where given, it reads once, few, many or a size class.

>NA|TRBJ2-1|TRBD2|TRBV9
TGTGCCAGCAGCGTAGCTCTTAGCGGGACATACAATGAGCAGTTCTTC
CASSVALSGTYNEQFF
>NA|TRBJ2-6|NA|TRBV4-1
TGCGCCAGCAGCCAGGCGGAGGCAGGGTCTGGGGCCAACGTCCTGACTTTC
CASSQAEAGSGANVLTF
>NA|TRBJ2-3|TRBD2|TRBV5-1
TGCGCCAGCAGCGGAACCGGGACTAGCTTTCTATCCGATACGCAGTATTTT
CASSGTGTSFLSDTQYF
>NA|TRBJ1-6|NA|TRBV27
TGTGCCAGCAGTTTAAGACAGTCGGGAGATTCACCCCTCCACTTT
CASSLRQSGDSPLHF
>NA|TRBJ1-1|NA|TRBV4-1
TGCGCCAGCAGCCAAACTCTCCAGGGTATAGGGGGAGCTTTCTTT
CASSQTLQGIGGAFF
>NA|TRBJ1-2|NA|TRBV6-5
TGTGCCAGCAACTCGCGCCGAGAGGGGGTCTATGGCTACACCTTC
CASNSRREGVYGYTF
>NA|TRBJ2-7|TRBD2|TRBV5-4
TGTGCCAGCAGCCCAAGCAGGGAAGGTCGCGGGAGAAACTACGAGCAGTACTTC
CASSPSREGRGRNYEQYF
>NA|TRBJ2-7|NA|TRBV9
TGTGCCAGCAGCGCGGACACCCTCAAGCGGGAGCAGTACTTC
CASSADTLKREQYF
>once|TRBJ1-5|TRBD1|TRBV27
TGTGCCAGCAGTCAGGACAGGTTCAATCAGCCCCAGCATTTT
CASSQDRFNQPQHF
>NA|TRBJ2-3|TRBD2|TRBV27
TGTGCCAGCAGTCCCTCGAGCGGGACCCGCTTGAGGTATTTT
CASSPSSGTRLRYF
>NA|TRBJ2-7|TRBD2|TRBV27
TGTGCCAGCAGCCACGGGGCTAGCGGGACGACCTACGAGCAGTACTTC
CASSHGASGTTYEQYF
>NA|TRBJ1-1|NA|TRBV7-9
TGTGCCAGCAGCCTCGGACTTACGAACACTGAAGCTTTCTTT
CASSLGLTNTEAFF
>NA|TRBJ2-3|NA|TRBV19
TGTGCCAGTAGTACCAGGGGAGGGGGATCGACAGATACGCAGTATTTT
CASSTRGGGSTDTQYF
>NA|TRBJ1-2|TRBD1|TRBV9
TGTGCCAGCAGCGGGGGGGACAGAGATTCATATGGCTACACCTTC
CASSGGDRDSYGYTF
>NA|TRBJ2-1|NA|TRBV10-1
TGCGCCAGCAGTGAGAGTCCCTCCTACAATGAGCAGTTCTTC
CASSESPSYNEQFF
>NA|TRBJ2-2|NA|TRBV5-1
TGCGCCAGCAGCCCCAGTGGGTTTGGGACCGGGGAGCTGTTTTTT
CASSPSGFGTGELFF
>NA|TRBJ2-3|NA|TRBV5-1
TGCGCCAGCAGCTTGGGACGTGGGGAGGGCACAGATACGCAGTATTTT
CASSLGRGEGTDTQYF
>NA|TRBJ1-2|TRBD1|TRBV5-6
TGTGCCAGCAGCGTAGGACAGGGGTTAGATGGCTACACCTTC
CASSVGQGLDGYTF
>NA|TRBJ2-3|NA|TRBV6-1
TGTGCCAGCAGTGAAGGGAGGGGCGTAAAAACAGATACGCAGTATTTT
CASSEGRGVKTDTQYF
>NA|TRBJ2-2|NA|TRBV6-6
TGTGCCAGCAGTCGATCGGACGGTGGGGCCGGGGAGCTGTTTTTT
CASSRSDGGAGELFF
>NA|TRBJ2-4|TRBD1|TRBV30
TGTGCCTGGAGCCGGGACAGGGTCTCAGTTAATTCCCAAAACATTCAGTACTTC
CAWSRDRVSVNSQNIQYF
>NA|TRBJ2-7|NA|TRBV28
TGTGCCAGCAGTTACAGGGATCGAGACTACGAGCAGTACTTC
CASSYRDRDYEQYF